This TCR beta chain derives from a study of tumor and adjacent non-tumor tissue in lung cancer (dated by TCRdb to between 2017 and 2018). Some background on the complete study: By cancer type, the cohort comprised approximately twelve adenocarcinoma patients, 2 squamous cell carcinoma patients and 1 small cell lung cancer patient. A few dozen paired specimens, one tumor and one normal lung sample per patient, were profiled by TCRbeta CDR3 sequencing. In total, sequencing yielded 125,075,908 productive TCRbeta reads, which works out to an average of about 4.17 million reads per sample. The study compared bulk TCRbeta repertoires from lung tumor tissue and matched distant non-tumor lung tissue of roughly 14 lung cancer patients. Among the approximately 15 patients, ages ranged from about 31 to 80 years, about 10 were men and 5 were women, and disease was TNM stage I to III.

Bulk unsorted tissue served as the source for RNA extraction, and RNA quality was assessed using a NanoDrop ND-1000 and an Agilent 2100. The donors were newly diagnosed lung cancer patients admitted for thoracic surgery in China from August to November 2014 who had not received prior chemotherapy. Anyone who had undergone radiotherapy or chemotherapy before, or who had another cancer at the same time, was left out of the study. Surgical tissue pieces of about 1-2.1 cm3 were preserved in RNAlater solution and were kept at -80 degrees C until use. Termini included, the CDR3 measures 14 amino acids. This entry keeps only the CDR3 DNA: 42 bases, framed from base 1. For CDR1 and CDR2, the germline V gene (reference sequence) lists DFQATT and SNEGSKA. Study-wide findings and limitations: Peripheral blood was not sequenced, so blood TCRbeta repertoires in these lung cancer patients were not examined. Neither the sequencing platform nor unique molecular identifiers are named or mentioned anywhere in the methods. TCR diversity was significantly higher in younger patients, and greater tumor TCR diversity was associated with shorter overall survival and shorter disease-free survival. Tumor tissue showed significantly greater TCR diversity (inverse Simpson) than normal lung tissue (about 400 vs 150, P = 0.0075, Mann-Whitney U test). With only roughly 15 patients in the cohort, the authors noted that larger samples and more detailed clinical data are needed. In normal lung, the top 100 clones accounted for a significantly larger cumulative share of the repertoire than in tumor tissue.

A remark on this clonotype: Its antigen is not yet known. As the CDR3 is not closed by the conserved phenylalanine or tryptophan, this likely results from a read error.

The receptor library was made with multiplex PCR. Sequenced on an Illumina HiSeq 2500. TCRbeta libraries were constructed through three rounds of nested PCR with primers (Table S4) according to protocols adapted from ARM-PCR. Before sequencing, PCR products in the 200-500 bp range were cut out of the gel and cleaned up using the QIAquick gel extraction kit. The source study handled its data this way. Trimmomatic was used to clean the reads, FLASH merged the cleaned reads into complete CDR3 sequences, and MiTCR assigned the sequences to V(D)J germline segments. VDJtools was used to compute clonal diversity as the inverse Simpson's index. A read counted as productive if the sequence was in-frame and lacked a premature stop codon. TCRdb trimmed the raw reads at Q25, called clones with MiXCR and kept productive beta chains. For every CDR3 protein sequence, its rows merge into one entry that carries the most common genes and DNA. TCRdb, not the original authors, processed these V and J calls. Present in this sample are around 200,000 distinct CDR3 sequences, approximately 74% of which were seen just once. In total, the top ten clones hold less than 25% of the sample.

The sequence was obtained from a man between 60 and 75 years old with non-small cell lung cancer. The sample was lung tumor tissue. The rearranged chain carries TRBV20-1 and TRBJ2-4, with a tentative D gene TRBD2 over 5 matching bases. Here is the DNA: TGCGGCCAGGCCCCCGGACCACGGGGAAACATTCAGTACTCC. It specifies CGQAPGPRGNIQYS.